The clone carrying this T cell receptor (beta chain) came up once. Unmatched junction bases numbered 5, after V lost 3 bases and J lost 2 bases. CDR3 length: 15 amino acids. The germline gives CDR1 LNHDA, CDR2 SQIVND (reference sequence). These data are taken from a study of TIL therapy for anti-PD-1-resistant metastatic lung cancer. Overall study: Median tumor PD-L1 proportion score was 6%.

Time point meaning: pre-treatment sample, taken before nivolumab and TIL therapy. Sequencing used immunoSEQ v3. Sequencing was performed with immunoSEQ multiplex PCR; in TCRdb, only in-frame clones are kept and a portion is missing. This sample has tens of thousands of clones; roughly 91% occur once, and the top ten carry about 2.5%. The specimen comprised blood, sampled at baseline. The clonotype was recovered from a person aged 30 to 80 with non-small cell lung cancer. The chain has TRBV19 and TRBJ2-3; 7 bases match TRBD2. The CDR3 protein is CASSIQAGPTDTQYF. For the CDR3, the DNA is TGTGCCAGTAGTATCCAAGCGGGGCCCACAGATACGCAGTATTTT. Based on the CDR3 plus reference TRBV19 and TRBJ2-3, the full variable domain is DGGITQSPKYLFRKEGQNVTLSCEQNLNHDAMYWYRQDPGQGLRLIYYSQIVNDFQKGDIAEGYSVSREKKESFPLTVTSAQKNPTAFYLCASSIQAGPTDTQYFGPGTRLTVL.